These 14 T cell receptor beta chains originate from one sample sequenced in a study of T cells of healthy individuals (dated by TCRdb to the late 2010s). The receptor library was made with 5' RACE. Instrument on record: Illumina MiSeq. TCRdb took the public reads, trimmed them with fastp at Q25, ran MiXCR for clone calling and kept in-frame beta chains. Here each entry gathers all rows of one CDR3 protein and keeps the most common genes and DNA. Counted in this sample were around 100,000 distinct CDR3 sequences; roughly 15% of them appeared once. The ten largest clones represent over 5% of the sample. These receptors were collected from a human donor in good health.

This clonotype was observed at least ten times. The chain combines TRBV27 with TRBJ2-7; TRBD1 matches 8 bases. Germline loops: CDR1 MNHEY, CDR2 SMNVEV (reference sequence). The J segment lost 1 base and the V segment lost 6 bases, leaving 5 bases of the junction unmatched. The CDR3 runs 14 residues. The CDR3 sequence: CASSRDRNSYEQYF. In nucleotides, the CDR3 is TGTGCCAGCAGCCGGGACAGGAATTCCTACGAGCAGTACTTC.

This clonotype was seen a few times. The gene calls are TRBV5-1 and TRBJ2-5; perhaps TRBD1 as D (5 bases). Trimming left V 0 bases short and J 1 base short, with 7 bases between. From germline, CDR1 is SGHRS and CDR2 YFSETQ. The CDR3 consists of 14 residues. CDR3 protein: CASSLAGFQETQYF. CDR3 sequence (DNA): TGCGCCAGCAGCTTGGCAGGGTTCCAAGAGACCCAGTACTTC.

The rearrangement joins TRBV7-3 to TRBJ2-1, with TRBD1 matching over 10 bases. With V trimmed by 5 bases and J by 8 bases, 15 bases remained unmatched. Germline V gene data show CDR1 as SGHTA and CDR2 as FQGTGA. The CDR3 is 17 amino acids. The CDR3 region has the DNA TGTGCCAGCAGCCCAGGAAGAGGGACAGGGGTTGCAGATGAGCAGTTCTTC. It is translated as CASSPGRGTGVADEQFF.

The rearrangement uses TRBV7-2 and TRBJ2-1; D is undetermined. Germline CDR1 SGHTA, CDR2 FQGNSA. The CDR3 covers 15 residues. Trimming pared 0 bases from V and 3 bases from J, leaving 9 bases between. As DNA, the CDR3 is TGTGCCAGCAGCTTAGCAACCCCTATCTACAATGAGCAGTTCTTC. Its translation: CASSLATPIYNEQFF.

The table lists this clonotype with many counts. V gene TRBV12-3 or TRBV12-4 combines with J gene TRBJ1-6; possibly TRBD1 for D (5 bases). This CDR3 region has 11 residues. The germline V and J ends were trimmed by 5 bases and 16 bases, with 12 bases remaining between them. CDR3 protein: CASSPGHILHF. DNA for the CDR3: TGTGCCAGCAGTCCCGGACACATACTCCACTTT.

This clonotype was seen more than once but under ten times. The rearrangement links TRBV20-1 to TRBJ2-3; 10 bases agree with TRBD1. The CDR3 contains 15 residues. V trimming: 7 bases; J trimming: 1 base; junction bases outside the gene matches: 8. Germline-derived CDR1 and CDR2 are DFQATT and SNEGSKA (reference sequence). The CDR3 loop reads CSVVDRGLGTDTQYF. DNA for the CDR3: TGCAGTGTTGTTGACAGGGGGCTCGGCACAGATACGCAGTATTTT.

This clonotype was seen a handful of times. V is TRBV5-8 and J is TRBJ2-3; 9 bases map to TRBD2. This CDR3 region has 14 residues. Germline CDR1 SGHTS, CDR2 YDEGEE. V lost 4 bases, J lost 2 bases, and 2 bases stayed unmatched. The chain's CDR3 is CASSRLAATDTQYF. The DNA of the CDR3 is TGTGCCAGCAGCCGACTAGCGGCCACAGATACGCAGTATTTT.

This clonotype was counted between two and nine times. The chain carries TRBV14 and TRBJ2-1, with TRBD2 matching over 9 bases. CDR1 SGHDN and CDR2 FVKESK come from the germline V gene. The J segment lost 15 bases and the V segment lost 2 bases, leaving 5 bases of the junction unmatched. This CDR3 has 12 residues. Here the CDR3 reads CASSQHSGRWFF. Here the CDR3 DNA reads TGTGCCAGCAGCCAACATAGCGGGAGATGGTTCTTC.

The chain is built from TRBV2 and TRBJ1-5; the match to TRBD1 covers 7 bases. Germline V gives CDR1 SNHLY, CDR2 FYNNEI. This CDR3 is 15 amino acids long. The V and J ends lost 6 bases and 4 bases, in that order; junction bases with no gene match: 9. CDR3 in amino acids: CASSAEGTVNQPQHF. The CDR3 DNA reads TGTGCCAGCAGCGCCGAGGGGACAGTGAATCAGCCCCAGCATTTT.

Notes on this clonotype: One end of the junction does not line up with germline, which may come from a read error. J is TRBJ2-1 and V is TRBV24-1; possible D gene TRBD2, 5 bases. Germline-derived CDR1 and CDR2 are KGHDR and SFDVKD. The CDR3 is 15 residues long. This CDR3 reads CTTSDIASSYNEQFF. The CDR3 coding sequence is TGTACCACCAGTGATATAGCGAGCTCCTACAATGAGCAGTTCTTC.

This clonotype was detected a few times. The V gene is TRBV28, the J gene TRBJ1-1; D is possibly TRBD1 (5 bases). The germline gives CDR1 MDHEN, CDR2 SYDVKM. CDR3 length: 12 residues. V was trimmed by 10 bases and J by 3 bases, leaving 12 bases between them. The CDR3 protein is CATVTGDTEAFF. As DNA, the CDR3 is TGTGCCACCGTGACGGGGGACACTGAAGCTTTCTTT.

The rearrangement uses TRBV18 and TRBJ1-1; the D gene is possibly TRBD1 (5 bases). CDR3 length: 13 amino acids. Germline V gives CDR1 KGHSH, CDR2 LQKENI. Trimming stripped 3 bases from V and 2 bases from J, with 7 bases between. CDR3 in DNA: TGTGCCAGCTCACCTCAGGGTAACACTGAAGCTTTCTTT. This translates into CASSPQGNTEAFF.

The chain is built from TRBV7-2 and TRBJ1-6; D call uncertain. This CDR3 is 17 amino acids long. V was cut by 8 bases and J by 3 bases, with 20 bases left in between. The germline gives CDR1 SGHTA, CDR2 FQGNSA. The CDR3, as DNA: TGTGCCAGCGCGTTAGGGTTCGGTTCTGGCTATAATTCACCCCTCCACTTT. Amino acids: CASALGFGSGYNSPLHF.

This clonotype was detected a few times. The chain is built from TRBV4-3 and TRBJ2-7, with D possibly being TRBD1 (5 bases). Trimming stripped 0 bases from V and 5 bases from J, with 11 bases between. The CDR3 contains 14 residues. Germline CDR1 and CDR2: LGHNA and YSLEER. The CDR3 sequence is CASSQDSRANEQYF. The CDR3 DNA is TGCGCCAGCAGCCAAGACTCCAGGGCCAACGAGCAGTACTTC.